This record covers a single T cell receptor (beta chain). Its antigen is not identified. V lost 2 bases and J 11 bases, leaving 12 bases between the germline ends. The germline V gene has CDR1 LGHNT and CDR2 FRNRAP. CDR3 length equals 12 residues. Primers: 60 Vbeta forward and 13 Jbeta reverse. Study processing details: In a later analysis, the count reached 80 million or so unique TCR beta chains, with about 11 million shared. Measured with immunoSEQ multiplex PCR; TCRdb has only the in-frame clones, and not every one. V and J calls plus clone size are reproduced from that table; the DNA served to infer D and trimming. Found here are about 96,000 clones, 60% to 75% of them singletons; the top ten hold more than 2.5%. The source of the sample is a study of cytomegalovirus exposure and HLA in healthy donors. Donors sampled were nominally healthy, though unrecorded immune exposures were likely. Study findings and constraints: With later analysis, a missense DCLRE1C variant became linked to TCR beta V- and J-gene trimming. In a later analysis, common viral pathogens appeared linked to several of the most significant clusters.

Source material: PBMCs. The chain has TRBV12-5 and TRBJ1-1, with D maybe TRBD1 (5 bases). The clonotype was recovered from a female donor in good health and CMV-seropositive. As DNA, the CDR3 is TGTGCTAGTGGTTTGCCCCAGGGTGGCGCTTTCTTT. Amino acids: CASGLPQGGAFF. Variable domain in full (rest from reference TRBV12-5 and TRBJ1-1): DARVTQTPRHKVTEMGQEVTMRCQPILGHNTVFWYRQTMMQGLELLAYFRNRAPLDDSGMPKDRFSAEMPDATLATLKIQPSEPRDSAVYFCASGLPQGGAFFGQGTRLTVV.